What follows describes a single T cell receptor beta chain. This specimen comes from a study of identifying expanded T cells in peripheral blood. Trimming took 1 base from V and 9 from J; bases not matched to a gene: 14. The CDR3 is 16 amino acids. Germline lookup yields CDR1 SGHVS and CDR2 FQNEAQ. Produced via immunoSEQ multiplex PCR; TCRdb's table is partial and in-frame only. Of approximately 130,000 clones listed, over 65% are singletons. This TCR came from a person aged 18-70 years in good health. The rearrangement links TRBV7-8 to TRBJ1-2; 7 bases fit TRBD1. The sequenced material came from blood. The CDR3 sequence is CASSLVALGGQTRYTF. CDR3 bases: TGTGCCAGCAGCTTAGTGGCGCTAGGGGGACAGACCCGCTACACCTTC.